This T cell receptor (beta chain) was profiled in a study of T cell clusters in autoimmune cytopenias. Multiplex touch-down PCR amplified TRB using TRB-A and TRB-B pools in one tube. From the multiplex PCR reads, TCRdb lists one entry per CDR3 protein and no DNA. The sample table sets out 9,500 to 12,000 distinct CDR3 sequences. By frequency, this clonotype registers medium-sized. TRB was amplified from 250 ng of peripheral blood genomic DNA per sample. This CDR3 region has 13 residues. The V gene's germline CDR1 is SEHNR and CDR2 FQNEAQ (reference sequence). These data were also reused for a study on T cell repertoires in aging, cancer and after chemotherapy.

This chain connects TRBV7-9 to TRBJ1-1; TCRdb names TRBD1, which stays unverified in the absence of DNA. This clonotype was obtained from a human donor in good health. Sequencing input: peripheral blood. The CDR3 loop reads CASNLGQDTEAFF.